This TCR beta chain emerged from a study of T cell repertoires in cytomegalovirus infection. In the study overall: Public TCR beta signature analysis indicated the presence of both CMV infection and matching HLA type. General study findings and limits: Summed frequency of shared TCR beta families picked out CMV carriers who also had the relevant HLA. HLA-C-restricted TCR beta clonotypes specific for CMV led the ex vivo response.

This clonotype has a count of ten or more. Its specificity is not known. TCRdb re-called the reads with MiXCR, one entry per CDR3 protein. The data contain hundreds of thousands of distinct CDR3 sequences, about 30% of them singletons. CDR1 SEHNR and CDR2 FQNEAQ come from the germline V gene (reference sequence). V shed 5 bases and J shed 0 bases, with 20 bases lying between them. The CDR3 runs to 18 residues. The V gene is TRBV7-9, the J gene TRBJ1-3, with a tentative D call TRBD1 (6 bases). The input for sequencing was cultured PBMCs, taken from culture after CMV antigen stimulation. This clonotype was sampled from a human donor in good health (CMV status not recorded). Some clones in this sample may be carry-over from other donors' samples. The DNA for the CDR3 is TGTGCCAGCAGCCCTCCGACAGGACTTCCCTTCTCTGGAAACACCATATATTTT. Its translation: CASSPPTGLPFSGNTIYF.